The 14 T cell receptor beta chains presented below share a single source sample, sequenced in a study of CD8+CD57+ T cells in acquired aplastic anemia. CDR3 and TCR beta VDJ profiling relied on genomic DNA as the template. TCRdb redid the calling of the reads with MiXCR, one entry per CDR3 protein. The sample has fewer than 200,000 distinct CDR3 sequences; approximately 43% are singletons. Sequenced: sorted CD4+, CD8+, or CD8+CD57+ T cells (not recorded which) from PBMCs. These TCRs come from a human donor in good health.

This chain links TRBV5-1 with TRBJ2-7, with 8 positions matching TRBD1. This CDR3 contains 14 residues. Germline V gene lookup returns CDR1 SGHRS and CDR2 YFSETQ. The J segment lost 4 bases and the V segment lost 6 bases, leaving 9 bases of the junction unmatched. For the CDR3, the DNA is TGCGCCAGCAACCCACCGGGACAGGATTACGAGCAGTACTTC. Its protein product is CASNPPGQDYEQYF.

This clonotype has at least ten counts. Here the CDR3 DNA reads TGTGCCAGCACACCGGGACAGGCCTACAATGAGCAGTTCTTC. Protein product: CASTPGQAYNEQFF. The chain uses TRBV2 and TRBJ2-1; 8 nucleotides align to TRBD1. This CDR3 spans 14 amino acids. Germline loops: CDR1 SNHLY, CDR2 FYNNEI. V gave up 7 bases and J gave up 2 bases; unmatched junction bases: 4.

In DNA, the CDR3 is TGTGCCAGCAGCTTAGACCCGGGAGGGTTGGCCTACGAGCAGTACTTC. It translates to CASSLDPGGLAYEQYF. The rearrangement uses TRBV7-6 and TRBJ2-7; 8 positions agree with TRBD2. Unmatched junction bases numbered 7, after V lost 1 base and J lost 2 bases. This CDR3 contains 16 residues. Per germline, CDR1 SGHVS and CDR2 FNYEAQ.

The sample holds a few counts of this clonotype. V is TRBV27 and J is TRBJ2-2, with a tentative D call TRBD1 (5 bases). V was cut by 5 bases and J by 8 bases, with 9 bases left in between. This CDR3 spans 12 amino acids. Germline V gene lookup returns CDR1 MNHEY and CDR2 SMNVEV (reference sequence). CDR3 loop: CASSRRVGELFF. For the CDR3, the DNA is TGTGCCAGCAGTCGCAGGGTGGGGGAGCTGTTTTTT.

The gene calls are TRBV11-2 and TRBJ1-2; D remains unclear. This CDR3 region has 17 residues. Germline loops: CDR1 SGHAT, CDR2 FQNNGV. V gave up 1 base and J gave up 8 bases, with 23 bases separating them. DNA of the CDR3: TGTGCCAGCAGCTTAGGTGAGGCGCAGGCGCGGCGAGTGGGCTACACCTTC. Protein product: CASSLGEAQARRVGYTF. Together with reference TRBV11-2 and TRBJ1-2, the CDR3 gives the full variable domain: EAGVAQSPRYKIIEKRQSVAFWCNPISGHATLYWYQQILGQGPKLLIQFQNNGVVDDSQLPKDRFSAERLKGVDSTLKIQPAKLEDSAVYLCASSLGEAQARRVGYTFGSGTRLTVV.

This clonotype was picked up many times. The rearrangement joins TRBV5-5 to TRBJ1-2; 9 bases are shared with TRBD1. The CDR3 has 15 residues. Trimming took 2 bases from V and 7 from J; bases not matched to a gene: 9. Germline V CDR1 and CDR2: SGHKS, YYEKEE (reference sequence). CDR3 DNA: TGTGCCAGCAGCTTACAGGGACAGGGAGGGCTTGGCTACACCTTC. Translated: CASSLQGQGGLGYTF.

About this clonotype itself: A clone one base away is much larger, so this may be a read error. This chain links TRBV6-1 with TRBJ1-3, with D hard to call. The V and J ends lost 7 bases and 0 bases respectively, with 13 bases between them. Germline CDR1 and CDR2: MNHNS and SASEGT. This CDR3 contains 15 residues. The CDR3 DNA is TGTGCCAGCATTAGCGACGGACTCTCTGGAAACACCATATATTTT. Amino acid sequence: CASISDGLSGNTIYF.

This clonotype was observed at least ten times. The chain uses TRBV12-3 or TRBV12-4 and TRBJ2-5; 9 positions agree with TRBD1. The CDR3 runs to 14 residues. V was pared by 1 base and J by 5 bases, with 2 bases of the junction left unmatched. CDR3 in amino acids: CASSLVGTGETQYF. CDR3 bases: TGTGCCAGCAGTTTAGTAGGGACAGGGGAGACCCAGTACTTC.

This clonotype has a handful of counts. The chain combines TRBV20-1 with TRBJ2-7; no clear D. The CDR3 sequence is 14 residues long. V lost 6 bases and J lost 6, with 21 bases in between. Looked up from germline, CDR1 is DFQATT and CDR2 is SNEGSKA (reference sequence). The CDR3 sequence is CSALDRTEFCEQYF. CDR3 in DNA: TGCAGTGCCCTAGATAGGACGGAATTTTGCGAGCAGTACTTC.

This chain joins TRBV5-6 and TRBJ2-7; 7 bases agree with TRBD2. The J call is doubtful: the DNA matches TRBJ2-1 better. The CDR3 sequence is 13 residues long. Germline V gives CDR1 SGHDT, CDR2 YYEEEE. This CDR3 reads CASSLVGGFEQFF. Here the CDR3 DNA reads TGTGCCAGCAGCTTAGTGGGGGGGTTTGAGCAGTTCTTC.

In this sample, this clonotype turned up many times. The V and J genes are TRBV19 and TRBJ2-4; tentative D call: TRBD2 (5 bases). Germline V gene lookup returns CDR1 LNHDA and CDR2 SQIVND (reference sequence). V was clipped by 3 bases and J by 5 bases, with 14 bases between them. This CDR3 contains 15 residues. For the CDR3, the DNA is TGTGCCAGTAGTATTAATCCCCCACTAGAAAACATTCAGTACTTC. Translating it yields CASSINPPLENIQYF.

Here the CDR3 reads CASGVAGGRNEQYF. The CDR3 DNA sequence: TGTGCCAGCGGAGTAGCGGGAGGTCGGAACGAGCAGTACTTC. The chain uses TRBV7-9 and TRBJ2-7; 10 bases are a match to TRBD2. Germline CDR1 SEHNR, CDR2 FQNEAQ (reference sequence). There are 14 residues in the CDR3. The J segment lost 5 bases and the V segment lost 8 bases, leaving 9 bases of the junction unmatched.

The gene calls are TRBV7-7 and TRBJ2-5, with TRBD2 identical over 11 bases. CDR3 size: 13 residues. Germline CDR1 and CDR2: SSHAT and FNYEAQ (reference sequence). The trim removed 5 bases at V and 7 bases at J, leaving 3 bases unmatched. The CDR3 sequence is CASSPGLAGTQYF. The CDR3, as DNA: TGTGCCAGCAGCCCCGGACTAGCGGGGACCCAGTACTTC.

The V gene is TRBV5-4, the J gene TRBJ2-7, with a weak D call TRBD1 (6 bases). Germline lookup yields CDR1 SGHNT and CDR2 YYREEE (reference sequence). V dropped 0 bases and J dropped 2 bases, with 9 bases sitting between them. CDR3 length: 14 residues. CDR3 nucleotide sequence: TGTGCCAGCAGCTTGGGACAGGCTGCCTACGAGCAGTACTTC. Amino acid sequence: CASSLGQAAYEQYF.